The T cell receptor (beta chain) described here comes from a study of T cells after yellow fever vaccination. This clonotype was picked up many times. Its target is not known. Overall study results and limits: Researchers report a weaker secondary response that nonetheless peaked faster, day 5 versus 15.

They built TCR cDNA with 5'RACE template switching, a step that put in a universal primer site and UMIs. TCRdb itself ran the 5' RACE reads through MiXCR, one entry per CDR3 protein. The data contain some 500,000 distinct CDR3 sequences, approximately 13% of them singletons. This CDR3 region has 14 residues. Germline CDR1 is SGHTA and CDR2 is FQGNSA. With 1 base removed from V and 3 bases from J, the gap between germline ends came to 10 bases. This chain joins TRBV7-2 and TRBJ2-7, with D perhaps TRBD1 (5 bases). This clonotype was sampled from a man aged 25 to 40 who received the YFV17D yellow fever vaccine. The sequencing used PBMCs, collected on the day of the yellow fever booster vaccination. The CDR3 loop is CASSLGRQYYEQYF. CDR3 DNA sequence: TGTGCCAGCAGCTTAGGTCGACAGTACTACGAGCAGTACTTC.